Below are 16 T cell receptor beta chains sequenced from a single sample in a study of blood T cell repertoires in COVID-19. Profiling relied on immunoSEQ multiplex PCR, and the TCRdb table lists in-frame clones only, not all of them. The sample has approximately 300,000 clones; 75% to 95% are singletons. The sequencing input was peripheral blood. The receptors here all came from a woman in her 30s with COVID-19, enrolled during active disease.

This chain links TRBV10-1 with TRBJ2-3; 9 bases are a match to TRBD2. Germline lookup yields CDR1 WNHNN and CDR2 SYGVQD (reference sequence). With 4 bases clipped from V and 4 bases from J, the junction kept 6 bases outside the gene matches. The CDR3 is made up of 15 amino acids. CDR3 bases: TGCGCCAGCAGTGTGACTAGCGGTAGTGCAGATACGCAGTATTTT. This codes for CASSVTSGSADTQYF.

V is TRBV7-9 and J is TRBJ2-3; D is possibly TRBD1 (5 bases). The CDR3 is made up of 14 amino acids. Deletions cut 1 base from V and 2 bases from J, with 7 bases between. Germline lookup yields CDR1 SEHNR and CDR2 FQNEAQ (reference sequence). CDR3 amino acids: CASSLGQFTDTQYF. Written as DNA, the CDR3 is TGTGCCAGCAGCTTAGGACAGTTCACAGATACGCAGTATTTT.

This rearrangement joins TRBV4-2 to TRBJ2-7; possible D gene TRBD2, 5 bases. CDR1 is LGHNA, CDR2 YNFKEQ, per germline. The V gene lost 4 bases and the J gene lost 5 bases, with 15 bases spanning the gap. The CDR3 is made up of 14 amino acids. CDR3 DNA: TGTGCCAGCAGCCCCAGGACTTCCCGCCACGAGCAGTACTTC. Amino acid sequence: CASSPRTSRHEQYF.

This sequence joins TRBV10-3 and TRBJ1-2, with a possible D match to TRBD1 (5 bases). The CDR3 loop spans 16 amino acids. Trimming removed 6 bases at V and 4 bases at J, with 21 bases between. CDR1 and CDR2 from the germline V gene are ENHRY and SYGVKD. CDR3 nucleotide sequence: TGTGCCATCAGCCCCAATTTGGGGAACACAGGCTATGGCTACACCTTC. It specifies CAISPNLGNTGYGYTF.

This clone appeared a single time. The rearrangement joins TRBV4-3 to TRBJ2-7, with D perhaps matching TRBD1 (7 bases). Germline V gives CDR1 LGHNA, CDR2 YSLEER. With 0 bases removed from V and 3 bases from J, the gap between germline ends came to 18 bases. The CDR3 totals 17 residues. For the CDR3, the DNA is TGCGCCAGCAGCCAAGACCTCAGGAGGGGGCGAAACTACGAGCAGTACTTC. Amino acids: CASSQDLRRGRNYEQYF.

Only a few counts were recorded for this clone. V is TRBV6-5 and J is TRBJ1-1; a possible D gene is TRBD1 (5 bases). Trimming removed 5 bases from V and 10 bases from J, with 8 bases in between. CDR3 length equals 10 residues. The germline CDR1 and CDR2 sequences are MNHEY and SVGAGI. Written as DNA, the CDR3 is TGTGCCAGCAGTACAAGGGGAGCTTTCTTT. It is translated as CASSTRGAFF.

The chain uses TRBV28 and TRBJ1-6; D gene unclear. The CDR3 runs to 14 residues. Per the germline V gene, CDR1 is MDHEN and CDR2 is SYDVKM. Between the trimmed V and J ends, which lost 6 bases and 7 bases, there was a span of 13 bases. This CDR3 reads CASRIDLYNSPLHF. Written as DNA, the CDR3 is TGTGCCAGCAGGATAGATCTGTACAATTCACCCCTCCACTTT.

In this sample, this clone turned up once. V gene TRBV7-9 combines with J gene TRBJ2-2; D is perhaps TRBD2 (6 bases). V was trimmed by 7 bases and J by 2 bases, leaving 17 bases between them. Germline V CDR1 and CDR2: SEHNR, FQNEAQ (reference sequence). The CDR3 sequence is 16 residues long. CDR3 amino acids: CASTLGIAVNTGELFF. The CDR3 DNA reads TGTGCCAGCACCCTGGGGATAGCGGTAAACACCGGGGAGCTGTTTTTT.

The CDR3 DNA reads as TGTGCCAGCAGTCCAGATATGACAGGGGGCCCCGGGGAGCTGTTTTTT. This sequence encodes CASSPDMTGGPGELFF. The gene calls are TRBV2 and TRBJ2-2; 10 bases line up with TRBD1. The CDR3 is made up of 16 amino acids. Trimming removed 5 bases from V and 6 bases from J; junction bases left unmatched: 9. The germline CDR1 and CDR2 sequences are SNHLY and FYNNEI. Full variable domain (remainder filled in from reference TRBV2 and TRBJ2-2): EPEVTQTPSHQVTQMGQEVILRCVPISNHLYFYWYRQILGQKVEFLVSFYNNEISEKSEIFDDQFSVERPDGSNFTLKIRSTKLEDSAMYFCASSPDMTGGPGELFFGEGSRLTVL.

This sequence joins TRBV13 and TRBJ2-3; TRBD2 agrees at 7 bases. After removal of 4 bases from V and 5 bases from J, the junction contained 6 bases not matched to a gene. Germline-derived CDR1 and CDR2 are PRHDT and FYEKMQ (reference sequence). The CDR3 length is 14 residues. The DNA of the CDR3 is TGTGCCAGCAGCTCCGAGCAGCGGGGAGATACGCAGTATTTT. Translation: CASSSEQRGDTQYF.

The chain recombines TRBV10-3 with TRBJ2-5, with 11 bases lining up with TRBD2. Per germline, CDR1 ENHRY and CDR2 SYGVKD. With 0 bases clipped from V and 4 bases from J, the junction kept 10 bases outside the gene matches. This CDR3 is 18 amino acids long. CDR3 DNA sequence: TGTGCCATCAGTGAGTCGAGGGTCCTAGCGGGAGGACGAGAGACCCAGTACTTC. This sequence encodes CAISESRVLAGGRETQYF.

This chain uses TRBV30 with TRBJ1-6; D call uncertain. The V end was cut by 0 bases, the J end by 7 bases, with 10 bases between. The germline gives CDR1 GTSNPN, CDR2 SVGIG (reference sequence). The CDR3 is 14 amino acids. The CDR3 DNA is TGTGCCTGGAGTGTCTTGGCCTCGAATTCACCCCTCCACTTT. Translating it yields CAWSVLASNSPLHF. Filled out from reference TRBV30 and TRBJ1-6, the complete variable domain reads SQTIHQWPATLVQPVGSPLSLECTVEGTSNPNLYWYRQAAGRGLQLLFYSVGIGQISSEVPQNLSASRPQDRQFILSSKKLLLSDSGFYLCAWSVLASNSPLHFGNGTRLTVT.

J is TRBJ2-7 and V is TRBV29-1; 8 bases line up with TRBD1. This CDR3 has 15 residues. J lost 2 bases, V lost 7 bases, and 13 bases had no gene match. Germline loops: CDR1 SQVTM, CDR2 ANQGSEA. CDR3 sequence reads: CSASTRQGFTYEQYF. In nucleotides, the CDR3 is TGCAGCGCTTCCACTAGACAGGGGTTTACCTACGAGCAGTACTTC.

The DNA for the CDR3 is TGTGCCAGCAGGTACAGGGGGCTAAACTATGGCTACACCTTC. It codes for CASRYRGLNYGYTF. The V gene is TRBV5-4, the J gene TRBJ1-2, with 9 bases lining up with TRBD1. Germline CDR1 is SGHNT and CDR2 is YYREEE (reference sequence). V shed 5 bases and J 2 bases; nucleotides not matched to a gene: 4. CDR3 length equals 14 residues.

This chain connects TRBV19 to TRBJ1-5; TRBD1 aligns across 7 bases. Unmatched junction bases numbered 9, after V lost 5 bases and J lost 5 bases. CDR1 is LNHDA, CDR2 SQIVND, per germline (reference sequence). There are 15 residues in the CDR3. The CDR3 region is CASSSGQVLYQPQHF. The CDR3 DNA reads TGTGCCAGTAGTTCCGGACAGGTTTTGTATCAGCCCCAGCATTTT.

This chain connects TRBV5-1 to TRBJ2-3; weak D call: TRBD2 (5 bases). CDR1 and CDR2 (germline): SGHRS, YFSETQ. There are 16 residues in the CDR3. V dropped 0 bases and J dropped 0 bases, with 11 bases sitting between them. The CDR3 bases are TGCGCCAGCAGCTTGGTTCCGGGATCTAGCACAGATACGCAGTATTTT. Amino acid sequence: CASSLVPGSSTDTQYF.